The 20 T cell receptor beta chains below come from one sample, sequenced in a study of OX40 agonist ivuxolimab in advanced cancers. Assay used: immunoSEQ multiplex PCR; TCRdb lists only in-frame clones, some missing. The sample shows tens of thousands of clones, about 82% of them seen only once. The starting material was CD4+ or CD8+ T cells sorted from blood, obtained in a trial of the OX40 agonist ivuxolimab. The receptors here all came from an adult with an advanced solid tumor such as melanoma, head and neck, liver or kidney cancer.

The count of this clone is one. CDR3 protein: CASSPPHAVGTIYF. The CDR3 nucleotides read TGTGCCAGCTCACCACCCCACGCTGTAGGCACCATATATTTT. The V call is TRBV18, the J call TRBJ1-3; D unclear. The CDR3 has 14 residues. The V end lost 0 bases, the J end lost 9 bases, and 12 bases lay between the germline ends. Germline V gives CDR1 KGHSH, CDR2 LQKENI.

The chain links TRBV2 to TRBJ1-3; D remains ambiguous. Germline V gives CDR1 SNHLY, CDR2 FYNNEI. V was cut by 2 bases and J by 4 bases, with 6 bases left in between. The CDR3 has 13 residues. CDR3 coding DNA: TGTGCCAGCAGTGAACTGATGGGAAACACCATATATTTT. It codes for CASSELMGNTIYF.

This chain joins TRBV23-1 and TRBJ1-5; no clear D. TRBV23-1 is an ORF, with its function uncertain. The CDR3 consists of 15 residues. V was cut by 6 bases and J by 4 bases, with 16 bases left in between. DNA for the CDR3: TGCGCCAGCAGGCTCAGGCCCCGTGGGAATCAGCCCCAGCATTTT. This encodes CASRLRPRGNQPQHF.

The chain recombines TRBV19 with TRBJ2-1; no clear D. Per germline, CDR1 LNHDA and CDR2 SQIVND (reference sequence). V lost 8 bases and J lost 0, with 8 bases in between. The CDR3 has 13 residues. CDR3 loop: CASCLSSYNEQFF. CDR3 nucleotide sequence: TGTGCCAGTTGCCTGAGCTCCTACAATGAGCAGTTCTTC.

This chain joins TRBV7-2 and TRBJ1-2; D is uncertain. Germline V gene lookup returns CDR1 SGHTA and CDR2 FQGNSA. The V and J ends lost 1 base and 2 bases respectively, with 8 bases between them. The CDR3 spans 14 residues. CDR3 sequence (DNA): TGTGCCAGCAGCTTAGTAATCCGCAACTATGGCTACACCTTC. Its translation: CASSLVIRNYGYTF.

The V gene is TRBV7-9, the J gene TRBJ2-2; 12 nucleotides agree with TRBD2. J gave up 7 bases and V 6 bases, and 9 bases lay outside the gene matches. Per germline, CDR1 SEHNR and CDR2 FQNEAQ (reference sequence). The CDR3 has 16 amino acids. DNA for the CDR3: TGTGCCAGCAGTGGACTAGCGGGGAGGTTCGGCGGGGAGCTGTTTTTT. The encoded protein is CASSGLAGRFGGELFF.

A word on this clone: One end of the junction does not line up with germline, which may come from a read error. CDR3 sequence reads: CASSLAQGSPVKNF. The DNA for the CDR3 is TGTGCCAGCAGCTTGGCACAGGGATCTCCGGTAAAGAATTTT. The V gene is TRBV7-9, the J gene TRBJ1-3; the D gene is possibly TRBD1 (6 bases). The CDR3 is 14 residues long. Germline lookup yields CDR1 SEHNR and CDR2 FQNEAQ (reference sequence).

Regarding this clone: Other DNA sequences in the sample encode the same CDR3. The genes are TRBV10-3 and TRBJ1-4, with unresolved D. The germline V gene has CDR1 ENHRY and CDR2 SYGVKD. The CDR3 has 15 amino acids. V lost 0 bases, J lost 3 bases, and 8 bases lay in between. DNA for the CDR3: TGTGCCATCAGTGAGTCGACGTCGGCTAATGAAAAACTGTTTTTT. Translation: CAISESTSANEKLFF.

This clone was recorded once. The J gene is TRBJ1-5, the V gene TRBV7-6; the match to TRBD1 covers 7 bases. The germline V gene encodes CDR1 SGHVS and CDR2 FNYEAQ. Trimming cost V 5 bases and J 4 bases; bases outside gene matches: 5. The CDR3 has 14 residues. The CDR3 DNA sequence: TGTGCCAGCAGCCTCGAACAGGGGAATCAGCCCCAGCATTTT. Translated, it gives CASSLEQGNQPQHF.

The CDR3, as DNA: TGTGCCAGCAGTTTATCGACTCGGCCAGGGTCTAATGAAAAACTGTTTTTT. Translating it yields CASSLSTRPGSNEKLFF. The chain recombines TRBV27 with TRBJ1-4, with D possibly matching TRBD1 (5 bases). This CDR3 has 17 amino acids. The germline V gene has CDR1 MNHEY and CDR2 SMNVEV (reference sequence). V was cut by 0 bases and J by 3 bases, with 14 bases left in between.

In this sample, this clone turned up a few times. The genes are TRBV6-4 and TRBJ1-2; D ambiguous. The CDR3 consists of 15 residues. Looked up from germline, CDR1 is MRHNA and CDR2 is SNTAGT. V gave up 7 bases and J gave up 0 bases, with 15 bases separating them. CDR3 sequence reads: CASTLGALANYGYTF. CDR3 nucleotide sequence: TGTGCCAGCACCCTGGGAGCCCTAGCTAACTATGGCTACACCTTC.

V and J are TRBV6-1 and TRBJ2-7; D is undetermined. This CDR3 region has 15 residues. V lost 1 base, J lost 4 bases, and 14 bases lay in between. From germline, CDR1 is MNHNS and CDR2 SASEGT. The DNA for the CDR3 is TGTGCCAGCAGTGAAGAGAACCGGAATCTTTACGAGCAGTACTTC. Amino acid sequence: CASSEENRNLYEQYF.

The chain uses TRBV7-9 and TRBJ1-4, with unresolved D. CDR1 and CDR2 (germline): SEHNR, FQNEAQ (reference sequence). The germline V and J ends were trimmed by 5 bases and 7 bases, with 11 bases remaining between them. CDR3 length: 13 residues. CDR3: CASSPVGGEKLFF. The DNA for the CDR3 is TGTGCCAGCAGCCCAGTGGGAGGTGAAAAACTGTTTTTT.

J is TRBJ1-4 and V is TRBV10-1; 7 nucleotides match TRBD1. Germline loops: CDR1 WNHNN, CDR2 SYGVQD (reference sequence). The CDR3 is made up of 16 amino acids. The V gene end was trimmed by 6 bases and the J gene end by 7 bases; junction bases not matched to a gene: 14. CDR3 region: CASSIQETGRGEKLFF. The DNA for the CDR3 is TGCGCCAGCAGCATCCAGGAGACAGGGAGGGGTGAAAAACTGTTTTTT.

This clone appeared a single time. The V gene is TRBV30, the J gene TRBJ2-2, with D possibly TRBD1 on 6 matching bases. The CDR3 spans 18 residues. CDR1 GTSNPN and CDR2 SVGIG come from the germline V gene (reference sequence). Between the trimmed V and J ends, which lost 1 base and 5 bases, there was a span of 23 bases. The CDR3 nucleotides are TGTGCCTGGAGTGATCCTACCTCCACAGGGTTAAAGACCGGGGAGCTGTTTTTT. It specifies CAWSDPTSTGLKTGELFF.

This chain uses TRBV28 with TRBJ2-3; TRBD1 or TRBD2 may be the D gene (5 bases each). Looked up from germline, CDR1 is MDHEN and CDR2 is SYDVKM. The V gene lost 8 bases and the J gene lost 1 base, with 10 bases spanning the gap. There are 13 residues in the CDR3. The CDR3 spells CASYRDRTDTQYF. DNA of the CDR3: TGTGCCAGCTACCGGGACCGCACAGATACGCAGTATTTT.

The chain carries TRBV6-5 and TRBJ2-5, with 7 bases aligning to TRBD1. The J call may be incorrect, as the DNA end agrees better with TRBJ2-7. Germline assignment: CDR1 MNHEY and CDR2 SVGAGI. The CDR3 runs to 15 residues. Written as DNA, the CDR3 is TGTGCCAGCAGACGAACCGGGACAGAACCCTACGAGCAGTACTTC. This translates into CASRRTGTEPYEQYF.

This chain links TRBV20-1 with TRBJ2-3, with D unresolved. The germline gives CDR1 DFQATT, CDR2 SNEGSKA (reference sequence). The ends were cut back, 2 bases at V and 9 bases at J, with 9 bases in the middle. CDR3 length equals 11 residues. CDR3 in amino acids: CSARPPPTQYF. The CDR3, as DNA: TGCAGTGCTAGACCCCCCCCGACGCAGTATTTT.

The CDR3 is CASSVEAPVRGGAYTQYF. The DNA for the CDR3 is TGTGCCAGCAGCGTAGAGGCCCCGGTCCGCGGGGGGGCATATACGCAGTATTTT. The chain carries TRBV9 and TRBJ2-3; 9 bases map to TRBD2. Germline lookup yields CDR1 SGDLS and CDR2 YYNGEE. Trimming cost V 0 bases and J 7 bases; bases outside gene matches: 15. CDR3 length equals 18 residues.

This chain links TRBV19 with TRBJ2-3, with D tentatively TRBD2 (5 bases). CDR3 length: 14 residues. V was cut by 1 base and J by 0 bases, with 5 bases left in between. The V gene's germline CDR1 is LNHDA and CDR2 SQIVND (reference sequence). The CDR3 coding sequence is TGTGCCAGTAGTATAGGAGGGAGCACAGATACGCAGTATTTT. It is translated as CASSIGGSTDTQYF.